These 25 T cell receptor beta chains originate from one sample sequenced in a study of blood T cell repertoires in COVID-19. Libraries were prepared by immunoSEQ multiplex PCR; TCRdb keeps only in-frame clonotypes and omits some of them. The sample holds 350,000 to 500,000 clones, nearly 90% seen once. The sequenced material came from PBMCs or T cells enriched from blood (not recorded which). All receptors come from a woman under 30 who had been exposed to COVID-19.

V is TRBV6-1 and J is TRBJ2-7; D perhaps matches TRBD1 (6 bases). V lost 0 bases, J lost 4 bases, and 10 bases lay in between. The CDR3 length is 14 residues. Germline loops: CDR1 MNHNS, CDR2 SASEGT. The DNA for the CDR3 is TGTGCCAGCAGTGAAGCGCACAGGGCGTACGAGCAGTACTTC. It yields the protein CASSEAHRAYEQYF.

The V call is TRBV5-1, the J call TRBJ2-2, with TRBD2 matching over 8 bases. CDR3 size: 14 residues. V lost 3 bases to trimming and J lost 5 bases; unmatched junction nucleotides: 3. Looked up from germline, CDR1 is SGHRS and CDR2 is YFSETQ. In DNA form, the CDR3 reads TGCGCCAGCAGCTCCACTAGCGGTACCGGGGAGCTGTTTTTT. This sequence encodes CASSSTSGTGELFF.

This clone was counted a single time. This chain uses TRBV5-5 with TRBJ1-3, with a tentative D call TRBD1 (5 bases). Germline CDR1 and CDR2: SGHKS and YYEKEE (reference sequence). Trimming took off 1 base at V and 0 bases at J, with 20 bases between the two ends. The CDR3 consists of 19 residues. As DNA, the CDR3 is TGTGCCAGCAGCTTGTACAGTCCCGGACACTCTATCTCTGGAAACACCATATATTTT. This translates into CASSLYSPGHSISGNTIYF.

The chain links TRBV5-5 to TRBJ2-1; 7 bases are a match to TRBD2. The V gene's germline CDR1 is SGHKS and CDR2 YYEKEE (reference sequence). The junction had 3 bases not matched to a gene; V was cut back by 0 bases and J by 3 bases. This CDR3 has 15 residues. The CDR3 here is CASSLGLADYNEQFF. Here the CDR3 DNA reads TGTGCCAGCAGCTTGGGGCTAGCGGACTACAATGAGCAGTTCTTC.

The chain carries TRBV19 and TRBJ1-4; 10 nucleotides agree with TRBD1. Germline V gene sequence: CDR1 LNHDA, CDR2 SQIVND (reference sequence). The V and J ends lost 6 bases and 6 bases, in that order; junction bases with no gene match: 7. The CDR3 has 15 amino acids. CDR3: CASRQAGQGYEKLFF. The CDR3 bases are TGTGCCAGTAGACAAGCGGGACAGGGGTATGAAAAACTGTTTTTT.

The chain has TRBV14 and TRBJ1-1; possible D gene TRBD1, 6 bases. The CDR3 is 14 amino acids. Looked up from germline, CDR1 is SGHDN and CDR2 is FVKESK. Deletions cut 1 base from V and 4 bases from J, with 10 bases between. CDR3 loop: CASSQVLGGTEAFF. The CDR3 region has the DNA TGTGCCAGCAGCCAAGTTTTAGGGGGCACTGAAGCTTTCTTT.

The gene calls are TRBV6-5 and TRBJ2-7; the match to TRBD2 covers 7 bases. The J segment lost 3 bases and the V segment lost 0 bases, leaving 8 bases of the junction unmatched. CDR1 and CDR2 (germline): MNHEY, SVGAGI. There are 16 residues in the CDR3. The CDR3 is CASSYSRTSPLYEQYF. In nucleotides, the CDR3 is TGTGCCAGCAGTTACTCTCGGACTAGTCCTCTCTACGAGCAGTACTTC.

This clone was detected only a few times. CDR3 bases: TGTGCCAGCAGCTTAGCTAGCGGGAGCATCGGGGAGCAGTACTTC. Translated: CASSLASGSIGEQYF. V and J are TRBV7-9 and TRBJ2-7, with 9 bases matching TRBD2. The CDR3 is made up of 15 amino acids. Per the germline V gene, CDR1 is SEHNR and CDR2 is FQNEAQ (reference sequence). V shed 0 bases, J shed 7 bases, and the junction held 7 bases outside the gene matches.

The rearrangement uses TRBV19 and TRBJ2-2, with 13 bases aligning to TRBD2. Trimming at V came to 4 bases and at J to 6 bases, leaving 11 bases not matched to a gene. Germline CDR1 reads LNHDA; CDR2 reads SQIVND (reference sequence). This CDR3 comprises 18 residues. The CDR3 nucleotides are TGTGCCAGTAGTAGGAGAGGGACTAGCGGGATTTACGCCGGGGAGCTGTTTTTT. Protein sequence: CASSRRGTSGIYAGELFF. Together with reference TRBV19 and TRBJ2-2, the CDR3 gives the full variable domain: DGGITQSPKYLFRKEGQNVTLSCEQNLNHDAMYWYRQDPGQGLRLIYYSQIVNDFQKGDIAEGYSVSREKKESFPLTVTSAQKNPTAFYLCASSRRGTSGIYAGELFFGEGSRLTVL.

The V call is TRBV7-9, the J call TRBJ1-2, with D possibly matching TRBD1 (6 bases). CDR3 size: 16 residues. Germline CDR1 and CDR2: SEHNR and FQNEAQ (reference sequence). Trimming removed 5 bases from V and 5 bases from J, with 21 bases in between. The DNA for the CDR3 is TGTGCCAGCAGCGAAGCGGGGGGCGGAAGTAGTTATGGCTACACCTTC. Its translation: CASSEAGGGSSYGYTF.

V and J are TRBV30 and TRBJ2-7; unclear D gene. The germline V and J ends were trimmed by 0 bases and 2 bases, with 8 bases remaining between them. CDR1 and CDR2 (germline): GTSNPN, SVGIG (reference sequence). The CDR3 length is 13 residues. The CDR3 region is CAWSVLQAYEQYF. CDR3 nucleotide sequence: TGTGCCTGGAGTGTACTCCAGGCCTACGAGCAGTACTTC. Filled out from reference TRBV30 and TRBJ2-7, the complete variable domain reads SQTIHQWPATLVQPVGSPLSLECTVEGTSNPNLYWYRQAAGRGLQLLFYSVGIGQISSEVPQNLSASRPQDRQFILSSKKLLLSDSGFYLCAWSVLQAYEQYFGPGTRLTVT.

This chain uses TRBV6-5 with TRBJ1-1, with TRBD1 matching 10 bases. The CDR3 runs to 15 residues. V lost 4 bases, J lost 4 bases, and 6 bases stayed unmatched. CDR1 and CDR2 (germline): MNHEY, SVGAGI. The CDR3 DNA reads TGTGCCAGCAGTTCCGGGACAGGGGCCCGCACTGAAGCTTTCTTT. Its translation is CASSSGTGARTEAFF.

This clone was counted once. The rearrangement uses TRBV7-2 and TRBJ1-1; tentatively, D is TRBD1 (6 bases). Germline CDR1 and CDR2: SGHTA and FQGNSA. The V end was cut by 1 base, the J end by 0 bases, with 12 bases between. The CDR3 loop spans 16 amino acids. For the CDR3, the DNA is TGTGCCAGCAGCTTAGGGACAGCCTTGATGAACACTGAAGCTTTCTTT. It translates to CASSLGTALMNTEAFF.

The chain employs TRBV25-1 and TRBJ2-1, with D possibly matching TRBD2 (6 bases). The V end lost 0 bases, the J end lost 5 bases, and 14 bases lay between the germline ends. Germline CDR1 MGHDK, CDR2 SYGVNS. The CDR3 has 16 amino acids. CDR3 loop: CASSEYGSWLNNEQFF. The CDR3 DNA is TGTGCCAGCAGTGAATACGGGAGTTGGCTTAACAATGAGCAGTTCTTC.

This clone was found many times. The chain combines TRBV18 with TRBJ2-7, with 10 bases matching TRBD2. The V and J ends lost 8 bases and 0 bases, in that order; junction bases with no gene match: 4. This CDR3 contains 14 residues. Germline V gene sequence: CDR1 KGHSH, CDR2 LQKENI. The CDR3 DNA sequence: TGTGCCAGCCAAACTAGCGGGACCTCCTACGAGCAGTACTTC. This translates into CASQTSGTSYEQYF.

The chain carries TRBV5-6 and TRBJ2-3; the match to TRBD1 covers 7 bases. Germline CDR1 is SGHDT and CDR2 is YYEEEE. The CDR3 length is 15 residues. J was trimmed by 3 bases and V by 1 base; bases with no gene match: 5. In DNA form, the CDR3 reads TGTGCCAGCAGCTTGTGGGGACAGAGAACAGATACGCAGTATTTT. It codes for CASSLWGQRTDTQYF.

The chain couples TRBV7-8 to TRBJ1-6, with 8 bases lining up with TRBD1. Germline loops: CDR1 SGHVS, CDR2 FQNEAQ. V lost 5 bases and J lost 8; bases outside the gene matches: 14. The CDR3 has 17 residues. The DNA of the CDR3 is TGTGCCAGCAGCCTCCATGGGGCGACAGGGGACGATTCACCCCTCCACTTT. It specifies CASSLHGATGDDSPLHF.

V and J are TRBV28 and TRBJ1-3; 8 positions match TRBD1. Trimming at V came to 3 bases and at J to 0 bases, leaving 13 bases not matched to a gene. Germline loops: CDR1 MDHEN, CDR2 SYDVKM. This CDR3 region has 19 residues. CDR3 residues: CASSLGPGQVGSSGNTIYF. The DNA for the CDR3 is TGTGCCAGCAGTTTGGGCCCGGGACAGGTTGGGAGCTCTGGAAACACCATATATTTT.

This chain connects TRBV7-9 to TRBJ2-1, with D perhaps TRBD2 (6 bases). V gave up 6 bases and J gave up 0 bases, with 12 bases separating them. This CDR3 is built from 15 residues. Germline V gene data show CDR1 as SEHNR and CDR2 as FQNEAQ (reference sequence). CDR3 in amino acids: CASRLSGVSYNEQFF. The CDR3 coding sequence is TGTGCCAGCAGACTTAGCGGTGTCTCCTACAATGAGCAGTTCTTC.

This chain joins TRBV24-1 and TRBJ2-3; tentative D call: TRBD1 (6 bases). The CDR3 length is 16 residues. With 3 bases removed from V and 12 bases from J, the gap between germline ends came to 24 bases. Germline V gene sequence: CDR1 KGHDR, CDR2 SFDVKD. DNA of the CDR3: TGTGCCACCAGTGATCGGGCCACAGTGACAGGTTACTATCAGTATTTT. This encodes CATSDRATVTGYYQYF.

The rearrangement joins TRBV14 to TRBJ2-1; tentatively, D is TRBD1 (6 bases). The CDR3 extends over 19 amino acids. CDR1 and CDR2 (germline): SGHDN, FVKESK. Trimming shortened V by 4 bases and J by 1 base, and 23 bases separated the two germline ends. CDR3 region: CASSPKTKQQGSSYNEQFF. For the CDR3, the DNA is TGTGCCAGCAGCCCCAAGACGAAACAACAGGGTTCATCCTACAATGAGCAGTTCTTC.

The chain has TRBV27 and TRBJ2-7, with 9 bases fitting TRBD2. The length of the CDR3 is 15 residues. V dropped 2 bases and J dropped 5; count of bases not matched to a gene: 7. Germline CDR1 MNHEY, CDR2 SMNVEV (reference sequence). The CDR3 DNA reads as TGTGCCAGCAGTTTAGCAGCGGGAGGTTTCAACGAGCAGTACTTC. It yields the protein CASSLAAGGFNEQYF.

The V and J genes are TRBV11-2 and TRBJ2-7, with TRBD1 identical over 8 bases. This CDR3 contains 14 residues. V was pared by 0 bases and J by 7 bases, with 5 bases of the junction left unmatched. The V gene's germline CDR1 is SGHAT and CDR2 FQNNGV. CDR3: CASSLDPGQGEQYF. The DNA of the CDR3 is TGTGCCAGCAGCTTAGATCCCGGACAGGGAGAGCAGTACTTC.

Here the CDR3 reads CASNRGGTEAFF. CDR3 DNA: TGTGCCAGTAACAGGGGTGGCACTGAAGCTTTCTTT. The chain couples TRBV19 to TRBJ1-1; 7 positions match TRBD1. Per germline, CDR1 LNHDA and CDR2 SQIVND (reference sequence). Losses at the gene ends were 7 bases for V and 4 bases for J; bases not matched to a gene: 3. The CDR3 is made up of 12 amino acids.

The chain employs TRBV19 and TRBJ1-6; 8 nucleotides agree with TRBD1. The germline V gene has CDR1 LNHDA and CDR2 SQIVND (reference sequence). CDR3 size: 14 residues. Unmatched junction bases numbered 4, after V lost 3 bases and J lost 9 bases. For the CDR3, the DNA is TGTGCCAGTAGTATGGACAGGGAAAGTTCACCCCTCCACTTT. As protein: CASSMDRESSPLHF.